Below are 24 T cell receptor beta chains sequenced from a single sample in a study of blood T cell repertoires in COVID-19. Produced via immunoSEQ multiplex PCR; TCRdb's table is partial and in-frame only. This table has around 310,000 clones, approximately 88% appearing once. Specimen: PBMCs or T cells enriched from blood (not recorded which). The source of these receptors is a man aged 30 to 45 who had recovered from COVID-19.

The V and J genes are TRBV3-1 (or the pseudogene TRBV3-2) and TRBJ2-5, with TRBD2 identical over 9 bases. V was clipped by 1 base and J by 5 bases; unmatched bases: 2. CDR1 is LGHDT, CDR2 YNNKEL, per germline (reference sequence). The CDR3 runs to 14 residues. CDR3 amino acids: CASSQVAGVETQYF. The CDR3 DNA follows: TGTGCCAGCAGCCAAGTAGCGGGGGTTGAGACCCAGTACTTC.

The chain uses TRBV4-2 and TRBJ2-2, with D tentatively TRBD1 (6 bases). Trimming pared 1 base from V and 2 bases from J, leaving 11 bases between. CDR1 and CDR2 (germline): LGHNA, YNFKEQ. The CDR3 sequence is 16 residues long. Here the CDR3 reads CASSQGTAANTGELFF. CDR3 coding DNA: TGTGCCAGCAGCCAAGGGACAGCTGCTAACACCGGGGAGCTGTTTTTT.

J is TRBJ2-1 and V is TRBV15; 10 positions match TRBD1. The ends lost 4 bases at V and 4 bases at J; junction bases unmatched: 4. This CDR3 is built from 15 residues. Germline CDR1 and CDR2: LNHNV and YYDKDF (reference sequence). CDR3 sequence reads: CATSIGTGVYNEQFF. The CDR3 DNA sequence: TGTGCCACCAGCATAGGGACAGGGGTATACAATGAGCAGTTCTTC.

This clone was seen only once. The chain combines TRBV28 with TRBJ1-2; TRBD1 agrees at 10 bases. CDR1 and CDR2 from the germline V gene are MDHEN and SYDVKM. The CDR3 consists of 14 residues. Trimming cost V 5 bases and J 6 bases; bases outside gene matches: 6. The CDR3 region is CASSPPGQGNGYTF. CDR3 DNA: TGTGCCAGCAGTCCACCGGGACAGGGGAATGGCTACACCTTC.

V usage is TRBV28 and J usage is TRBJ2-2; 7 nucleotides match TRBD1. This CDR3 spans 15 amino acids. Trimming cost V 3 bases and J 5 bases; bases outside gene matches: 6. The germline V gene encodes CDR1 MDHEN and CDR2 SYDVKM. CDR3 DNA sequence: TGTGCCAGCAGTTTGGGGGCAGGGGGAACCGGGGAGCTGTTTTTT. Protein sequence: CASSLGAGGTGELFF.

V is TRBV7-9 and J is TRBJ2-1; 7 nucleotides agree with TRBD2. Germline CDR1 SEHNR, CDR2 FQNEAQ (reference sequence). This CDR3 contains 14 residues. Losses at the gene ends were 8 bases for V and 7 bases for J; bases not matched to a gene: 11. CDR3 protein: CASLRTSVWNEQFF. As DNA, the CDR3 is TGTGCCAGCCTACGTACTAGCGTTTGGAATGAGCAGTTCTTC.

This rearrangement joins TRBV5-1 to TRBJ2-7; a weak D match, TRBD2 (6 bases). From germline, CDR1 is SGHRS and CDR2 YFSETQ. V was trimmed by 0 bases and J by 5 bases, leaving 6 bases between them. This CDR3 is built from 12 residues. CDR3 in amino acids: CASSLGGDEQYF. In nucleotides, the CDR3 is TGCGCCAGCAGCTTGGGGGGGGACGAGCAGTACTTC.

This clone was observed once. This chain's CDR3 is CASSLDRQAYNSPLHF. As DNA, the CDR3 is TGTGCCAGCAGCTTAGATCGACAGGCATATAATTCACCCCTCCACTTT. The V call is TRBV11-2, the J call TRBJ1-6; the D gene is possibly TRBD1 (6 bases). V was clipped by 0 bases and J by 4 bases, with 10 bases between them. The CDR3 contains 16 residues. From germline, CDR1 is SGHAT and CDR2 FQNNGV.

The CDR3 region is CASSLDRGWNEQFF. In nucleotides, the CDR3 is TGTGCCAGCAGCTTAGACAGGGGGTGGAATGAGCAGTTCTTC. This sequence joins TRBV7-9 and TRBJ2-1, with TRBD1 matching over 8 bases. With 1 base clipped from V and 7 bases from J, the junction kept 3 bases outside the gene matches. This CDR3 is 14 amino acids long. Per the germline V gene, CDR1 is SEHNR and CDR2 is FQNEAQ (reference sequence).

The chain recombines TRBV28 with TRBJ1-2; D possibly corresponds to TRBD1 (6 bases). Trimming took off 1 base at V and 4 bases at J, with 13 bases between the two ends. This CDR3 comprises 15 residues. From germline, CDR1 is MDHEN and CDR2 SYDVKM. This chain's CDR3 is CASSLYLGRGYGYTF. DNA for the CDR3: TGTGCCAGCAGTTTATATCTCGGCAGGGGCTATGGCTACACCTTC.

The chain recombines TRBV9 with TRBJ1-2; D might be TRBD1 (5 bases). CDR1 is SGDLS, CDR2 YYNGEE, per germline. The CDR3 consists of 16 residues. Trimming removed 0 bases at V and 0 bases at J, with 12 bases between. CDR3 bases: TGTGCCAGCAGCGTAGGGGGCTTGGGTTCTAACTATGGCTACACCTTC. Translated, it gives CASSVGGLGSNYGYTF.

This clone was counted a single time. The chain couples TRBV27 to TRBJ2-3, with a possible D match to TRBD1 (5 bases). V was pared by 6 bases and J by 7 bases, with 14 bases between. CDR1 MNHEY and CDR2 SMNVEV come from the germline V gene (reference sequence). There are 13 residues in the CDR3. This chain's CDR3 is CASSPTDRNTQYF. The CDR3 region has the DNA TGTGCCAGCAGCCCGACAGACAGAAATACGCAGTATTTT.

The genes are TRBV28 and TRBJ2-1, with TRBD1 identical over 10 bases. CDR1 and CDR2 from the germline V gene are MDHEN and SYDVKM. This CDR3 is built from 21 residues. J lost 0 bases, V lost 11 bases, and 25 bases had no gene match. CDR3 sequence reads: CASAFRGTGATGGSSYNEQFF. In nucleotides, the CDR3 is TGTGCCTCCGCCTTTCGCGGGACAGGGGCCACAGGCGGGAGCTCCTACAATGAGCAGTTCTTC.

The chain combines TRBV11-2 with TRBJ2-7, with 13 bases matching TRBD2. V gave up 5 bases and J gave up 3 bases; unmatched junction bases: 4. The germline gives CDR1 SGHAT, CDR2 FQNNGV. CDR3 length: 15 residues. The CDR3 coding sequence is TGTGCCAGCAGCATCACTAGCGGGGGGGGCTACGAGCAGTACTTC. This translates into CASSITSGGGYEQYF.

In nucleotides, the CDR3 is TGTGCCAGCAGTGAAGGAGTCACCGGGGAGCTGTTTTTT. Amino acids: CASSEGVTGELFF. This chain connects TRBV2 to TRBJ2-2; D gene ambiguous. This CDR3 comprises 13 residues. Per germline, CDR1 SNHLY and CDR2 FYNNEI. Trimming removed 1 base at V and 4 bases at J, with 4 bases between.

V gene TRBV7-2 combines with J gene TRBJ1-3; perhaps TRBD1 as D (6 bases). V lost 5 bases and J lost 0, with 14 bases in between. CDR1 is SGHTA, CDR2 FQGNSA, per germline. CDR3 length: 16 residues. This CDR3 is CASSTTGTNSGNTIYF. In DNA form, the CDR3 reads TGTGCCAGCAGCACGACCGGGACAAACTCTGGAAACACCATATATTTT. The variable domain in full, with the rest retrieved from reference TRBV7-2 and TRBJ1-3, is GAGVSQSPSNKVTEKGKDVELRCDPISGHTALYWYRQSLGQGLEFLIYFQGNSAPDKSGLPSDRFSAERTGGSVSTLTIQRTQQEDSAVYLCASSTTGTNSGNTIYFGEGSWLTVV.

V is TRBV30 and J is TRBJ2-5; tentative D call: TRBD1 (6 bases). The V gene lost 8 bases and the J gene lost 4 bases, with 8 bases spanning the gap. Germline V gives CDR1 GTSNPN, CDR2 SVGIG (reference sequence). This CDR3 is 10 amino acids long. The CDR3 DNA is TGTGCCAGAGGGGGAGAGACCCAGTACTTC. The encoded protein is CARGGETQYF.

The V and J genes are TRBV5-1 and TRBJ1-4, with D possibly matching TRBD1 (6 bases). Germline loops: CDR1 SGHRS, CDR2 YFSETQ. With 4 bases removed from V and 4 bases from J, the gap between germline ends came to 20 bases. The CDR3 has 17 amino acids. The CDR3 bases are TGCGCCAGCAGCCCGGATGGGCGGACAGTTCTTAATGAAAAACTGTTTTTT. Amino acids: CASSPDGRTVLNEKLFF.

This clone was picked up one time. The gene calls are TRBV5-1 and TRBJ2-1, with 7 bases lining up with TRBD1. The CDR3 is 16 amino acids. V was pared by 4 bases and J by 1 base, with 8 bases of the junction left unmatched. The germline V gene encodes CDR1 SGHRS and CDR2 YFSETQ. The CDR3 nucleotides read TGCGCCAGCAGCCCGACAGGGTCCTCGTCCTACAATGAGCAGTTCTTC. This gives the protein CASSPTGSSSYNEQFF.

The CDR3 protein is CASRFTGGSYNSPLHF. In nucleotides, the CDR3 is TGTGCCAGCAGGTTCACAGGGGGCTCCTATAATTCACCCCTCCACTTT. The chain joins TRBV28 to TRBJ1-6, with TRBD1 matching over 8 bases. J gave up 0 bases and V 6 bases, and 4 bases lay outside the gene matches. From germline, CDR1 is MDHEN and CDR2 SYDVKM. The CDR3 totals 16 residues. Full variable domain (missing parts from reference TRBV28 and TRBJ1-6): DVKVTQSSRYLVKRTGEKVFLECVQDMDHENMFWYRQDPGLGLRLIYFSYDVKMKEKGDIPEGYSVSREKKERFSLILESASTNQTSMYLCASRFTGGSYNSPLHFGNGTRLTVT.

The chain employs TRBV23-1 and TRBJ1-3; no clear D gene. TRBV23-1 qualifies as an ORF whose function is uncertain. V was shortened by 0 bases and J by 1 base, with 13 bases between the two germline ends. This CDR3 is 17 amino acids long. The CDR3 DNA sequence: TGCGCCAGCAGTCAATCGGGCAGATCATTTTCTGGAAACACCATATATTTT. Translated: CASSQSGRSFSGNTIYF.

The genes are TRBV30 and TRBJ2-1, with TRBD1 matching over 9 bases. V was clipped by 3 bases and J by 5 bases; unmatched bases: 8. Germline CDR1 reads GTSNPN; CDR2 reads SVGIG (reference sequence). CDR3 length equals 15 residues. CDR3 coding DNA: TGTGCCTGGAGACCACAGGGGGCTATGGACAATGAGCAGTTCTTC. It translates to CAWRPQGAMDNEQFF.

J is TRBJ2-5 and V is TRBV19; the D gene is possibly TRBD1 (5 bases). The CDR3 covers 14 residues. The germline CDR1 and CDR2 sequences are LNHDA and SQIVND (reference sequence). V lost 5 bases to trimming and J lost 1 base, with 11 bases between them. CDR3 DNA: TGTGCCAGTAGTCCTGACAGTTTCCAAGAGACCCAGTACTTC. It encodes CASSPDSFQETQYF.

V gene TRBV30 combines with J gene TRBJ1-4; D possibly corresponds to TRBD1 (6 bases). The V end was cut by 0 bases, the J end by 2 bases, with 16 bases between. This CDR3 has 17 amino acids. Germline V CDR1 and CDR2: GTSNPN, SVGIG (reference sequence). The CDR3, as DNA: TGTGCCTGGAGTGTAAGATTTTTTGGGGGCACTAATGAAAAACTGTTTTTT. Translating it yields CAWSVRFFGGTNEKLFF.